These 14 T cell receptor beta chains originate from one sample sequenced in a study of vaccination effects on CD4 cells after COVID-19 (dated by TCRdb to the early 2020s). In the ViraFEST assay, PBMC were stimulated with viral peptide pools, and TCR sequencing was then used to find antigen-specific CD4+ T cell clonotypes based on their expansion. After less than 13 days of culture, CD4+ T cells were isolated with the EasySep CD4+ T cell isolation kit. Two doses of either the BNT162b2 or the mRNA-1273 mRNA SARS-CoV-2 vaccine were administered to participants. Their recognized antigens are unknown. Libraries were prepared through the immunoSEQ multiplex PCR assay. TCRdb limited this immuneACCESS table to in-frame rearrangements with V and J called. A share of clones is missing; checked studies link under half to unresolved V genes, and the rest is unexplained. The sample includes about 81,000 clones, with over 70% observed a single time. Clones ranked in the top ten supply 0.85% to 1.2% of the sample.

Sequencing used CD4+ T cells from PBMCs cultured with HCoV-OC43 spike peptides, obtained after COVID-19 vaccination. The cell subset or site tag for this specimen amounts to: HCoV-OC43 spike overlapping peptide pool stimulation. All receptors come from a human donor who received a COVID-19 vaccine.

The sample holds a few counts of this clone. The chain carries TRBV27 and TRBJ1-2; tentatively, D is TRBD1 (5 bases). V was cut by 0 bases and J by 3 bases, with 11 bases left in between. Germline assignment: CDR1 MNHEY and CDR2 SMNVEV (reference sequence). The CDR3 covers 15 residues. The CDR3: CASSLSPGWDYGYTF. The CDR3 region has the DNA TGTGCCAGCAGTTTATCGCCAGGGTGGGACTATGGCTACACCTTC.

This chain uses TRBV9 with TRBJ1-5, with D uncertain. The CDR3 is 13 amino acids. Trimming took 2 bases from V and 6 from J, leaving 9 bases between them. Germline V gene data show CDR1 as SGDLS and CDR2 as YYNGEE. The CDR3 sequence is CASSVFLGQPQHF. The CDR3 coding sequence is TGTGCCAGCAGCGTTTTTTTGGGTCAGCCCCAGCATTTT.

The gene calls are TRBV5-1 and TRBJ1-1, with D perhaps matching TRBD1 (5 bases). The V gene lost 4 bases and the J gene lost 0 bases, with 10 bases spanning the gap. The germline V gene encodes CDR1 SGHRS and CDR2 YFSETQ. The CDR3 is 14 amino acids. The DNA of the CDR3 is TGCGCCAGCAGCGGGGGACGCGTGAACACTGAAGCTTTCTTT. This translates into CASSGGRVNTEAFF.

The DNA of the CDR3 is TGTGCCAGCATAAACCACAGGGGTTCAATGAACACTGAAGCTTTCTTT. Amino acid sequence: CASINHRGSMNTEAFF. This rearrangement joins TRBV28 to TRBJ1-1; TRBD1 agrees at 7 bases. CDR3 length: 16 amino acids. Losses at the gene ends were 7 bases for V and 0 bases for J; bases not matched to a gene: 11. CDR1 and CDR2 from the germline V gene are MDHEN and SYDVKM.

Remarks on this clone: Its ends do not fully match the called genes, so a read error is possible. The chain joins TRBV6-5 to TRBJ1-6; D is unresolved. The germline gives CDR1 MNHEY, CDR2 SVGAGI. The CDR3 extends over 15 amino acids. The CDR3 nucleotides read TGTGCCAGCAGTTGGTCGGAGGGTGACAATTCACCCTTCCACTTT. The encoded protein is CASSWSEGDNSPFHF.

The chain has TRBV18 and TRBJ2-5; TRBD1 might be the D (5 bases). CDR1 and CDR2 from the germline V gene are KGHSH and LQKENI. This CDR3 is 16 amino acids long. Trimming left V 5 bases short and J 1 base short, with 17 bases between. This CDR3 is CASSSILTAFQETQYF. In DNA, the CDR3 is TGTGCCAGCTCATCAATTTTGACAGCCTTCCAAGAGACCCAGTACTTC.

V gene TRBV6-2 or TRBV6-3 combines with J gene TRBJ2-3; 12 bases are shared with TRBD1. Per germline, CDR1 MNHEY and CDR2 SVGEGT. The CDR3 length is 14 residues. Trimming removed 6 bases from V and 7 bases from J; junction bases left unmatched: 5. In DNA form, the CDR3 reads TGTGCCAGCAGCCAAGGGACAGGGGGCAATACGCAGTATTTT. It is translated as CASSQGTGGNTQYF.

This rearrangement joins TRBV5-6 to TRBJ2-7; tentatively, D is TRBD2 (6 bases). The CDR3 runs 15 residues. Germline V lookup: CDR1 SGHDT, CDR2 YYEEEE. Trimming removed 4 bases at V and 0 bases at J, with 14 bases between. The CDR3 protein is CASSPRDGSSYEQYV. As DNA, the CDR3 is TGTGCCAGCAGCCCCCGGGACGGGAGCTCCTACGAGCAGTACGTC.

The genes are TRBV24-1 and TRBJ2-5; no clear D. Trimming took 2 bases from V and 5 from J, leaving 17 bases between them. Per germline, CDR1 KGHDR and CDR2 SFDVKD. This CDR3 comprises 16 residues. The CDR3 sequence: CATSDSMGGRQETQYF. In DNA form, the CDR3 reads TGTGCCACCAGTGATTCCATGGGTGGGCGTCAGGAGACCCAGTACTTC.

The J gene is TRBJ1-1, the V gene TRBV18; D perhaps matches TRBD1 (5 bases). Between the trimmed V and J ends, which lost 3 bases and 1 base, there was a span of 12 bases. The CDR3 consists of 15 residues. In germline, CDR1 is KGHSH, CDR2 LQKENI. The CDR3 is CASSPRGERNTEAFF. The CDR3 nucleotides are TGTGCCAGCTCACCGCGAGGGGAGAGGAACACTGAAGCTTTCTTT.

V gene TRBV5-5 combines with J gene TRBJ1-2; D may be TRBD1 (5 bases). The V end lost 0 bases, the J end lost 5 bases, and 8 bases lay between the germline ends. The length of the CDR3 is 13 residues. Germline values: CDR1 SGHKS, CDR2 YYEKEE (reference sequence). CDR3 nucleotides: TGTGCCAGCAGCTTGGCAGGGTCTTATGGCTACACCTTC. Residues: CASSLAGSYGYTF.

This clone was observed a single time. V and J are TRBV5-4 and TRBJ2-5; 9 nucleotides line up with TRBD1. CDR3 size: 16 residues. With V trimmed by 4 bases and J by 1 base, 8 bases remained unmatched. Germline CDR1 is SGHNT and CDR2 is YYREEE (reference sequence). In DNA, the CDR3 is TGTGCCAGCAGCCCCGGCGGGACAGGGTTCCAAGAGACCCAGTACTTC. Its protein product is CASSPGGTGFQETQYF.

The rearrangement joins TRBV2 to TRBJ1-5; no definite D call. The germline gives CDR1 SNHLY, CDR2 FYNNEI. This CDR3 region has 14 residues. V was trimmed by 2 bases and J by 0 bases, leaving 5 bases between them. CDR3 amino acids: CASSEYTSNQPQHF. CDR3 in DNA: TGTGCCAGCAGTGAATACACTAGCAATCAGCCCCAGCATTTT.

This chain connects TRBV27 to TRBJ1-6; D is ambiguous. Germline-derived CDR1 and CDR2 are MNHEY and SMNVEV (reference sequence). There are 13 residues in the CDR3. V lost 5 bases to trimming and J lost 6 bases, with 8 bases between them. The chain's CDR3 is CASSPQINSPLHF. The CDR3 coding sequence is TGTGCCAGCAGTCCACAAATTAATTCACCCCTCCACTTT.